These 25 T cell receptor beta chains came from one sample sequenced in a study of shared clonotypes between healthy human individuals. Data came from immunoSEQ multiplex PCR; TCRdb stores just in-frame clones and leaves some out. The repertoire has about 2.3 million clones, 85% to 95% of them found once; the top ten carry 0.39%. The sequencing input was naive CD4+ T cells from PBMCs. Subset specified: CD45RA+ positively selected. Receptor source: a man younger than 30 in good health. Some clones in this sample may be carry-over from other donors' samples.

The chain carries TRBV2 and TRBJ1-1; no firm D call. The V gene's germline CDR1 is SNHLY and CDR2 FYNNEI. V dropped 3 bases and J dropped 3 bases, with 26 bases sitting between them. The CDR3 extends over 19 amino acids. The DNA of the CDR3 is TGTGCCAGCAGTGAGGCTAAACTTGAAAAATGGGGAATTTACACTGAAGCTTTCTTT. Amino acid sequence: CASSEAKLEKWGIYTEAFF.

The chain carries TRBV28 and TRBJ1-2, with D perhaps TRBD1 (5 bases). The CDR3 extends over 14 amino acids. Germline values: CDR1 MDHEN, CDR2 SYDVKM. Deletions cut 5 bases from V and 8 bases from J, with 18 bases between. This chain's CDR3 is CASSRDGRGGGYTF. CDR3 coding DNA: TGTGCCAGCAGTCGGGACGGACGGGGCGGGGGCTACACCTTC.

The V call is TRBV9, the J call TRBJ1-2; D perhaps matches TRBD1 (6 bases). CDR1 is SGDLS, CDR2 YYNGEE, per germline. The CDR3 spans 12 residues. Trimming removed 5 bases at V and 7 bases at J, with 12 bases between. As DNA, the CDR3 is TGTGCCAGCAGTAGGGGGGCAGGTGGCTACACCTTC. Its protein product is CASSRGAGGYTF.

Concerning this clone: Other DNA sequences in this specimen translate into the identical CDR3. This chain links TRBV2 with TRBJ2-1; 10 bases line up with TRBD1. V trimming: 4 bases; J trimming: 4 bases; junction bases outside the gene matches: 1. Germline CDR1 SNHLY, CDR2 FYNNEI. This CDR3 comprises 14 residues. The CDR3 DNA reads as TGTGCCAGCAGTGGGACAGGGGGATACAATGAGCAGTTCTTC. Translation: CASSGTGGYNEQFF.

V is TRBV6-5 and J is TRBJ2-3, with D perhaps TRBD1 (5 bases). Germline V gives CDR1 MNHEY, CDR2 SVGAGI. Trimming cost V 4 bases and J 6 bases, with 20 bases left between them. The CDR3 spans 16 residues. The CDR3: CASSWARQPRADTQYF. The CDR3, as DNA: TGTGCCAGCAGTTGGGCAAGACAGCCTAGGGCGGATACGCAGTATTTT.

The chain couples TRBV5-1 to TRBJ2-5, with TRBD2 identical over 10 bases. The CDR3 runs to 16 residues. Germline CDR1 and CDR2: SGHRS and YFSETQ. With V trimmed by 0 bases and J by 2 bases, 4 bases remained unmatched. The CDR3 DNA is TGCGCCAGCAGCTTGGGAGGAGCGGGAGGGCAAGAGACCCAGTACTTC. As protein: CASSLGGAGGQETQYF.

This chain uses TRBV6-1 with TRBJ2-2; D may be TRBD2 (6 bases). CDR1 and CDR2 from the germline V gene are MNHNS and SASEGT. The CDR3 contains 14 residues. Trimming left V 9 bases short and J 7 bases short, with 18 bases between. The CDR3 loop reads CARGSGRRDGELFF. The DNA for the CDR3 is TGTGCCAGAGGTAGCGGTCGCCGGGACGGGGAGCTGTTTTTT.

This clone was seen a few times. V gene TRBV28 combines with J gene TRBJ1-2; the D is unclear. The ends were cut back, 7 bases at V and 4 bases at J, with 10 bases in the middle. This CDR3 spans 12 amino acids. CDR1 and CDR2 from the germline V gene are MDHEN and SYDVKM. CDR3 sequence (DNA): TGTGCCAGCAAAGGGTCGGCCTATGGCTACACCTTC. This sequence encodes CASKGSAYGYTF.

The chain uses TRBV2 and TRBJ2-1; no definite D call. The V end was cut by 7 bases, the J end by 4 bases, with 5 bases between. The CDR3 loop spans 11 amino acids. Germline assignment: CDR1 SNHLY and CDR2 FYNNEI. Here the CDR3 DNA reads TGTGCCAGCATGGTTTACAATGAGCAGTTCTTC. Its translation is CASMVYNEQFF.

CDR3 coding DNA: TGCAGCGTTGTTCGGGTAATCACAGATACGCAGTATTTT. It codes for CSVVRVITDTQYF. The V gene is TRBV29-1, the J gene TRBJ2-3; D gene ambiguous. Trimming cost V 4 bases and J 2 bases, with 10 bases left between them. The length of the CDR3 is 13 residues. Germline V gene data show CDR1 as SQVTM and CDR2 as ANQGSEA.

In its sample, this clone was seen once. The chain has TRBV27 and TRBJ2-5, with 8 nucleotides matching TRBD1. There are 15 residues in the CDR3. J gave up 5 bases and V 0 bases, and 5 bases lay outside the gene matches. Per germline, CDR1 MNHEY and CDR2 SMNVEV (reference sequence). The CDR3 DNA sequence: TGTGCCAGCAGTTTATCGGGAGGACAGGGCGAGACCCAGTACTTC. Its protein product is CASSLSGGQGETQYF.

This chain links TRBV28 with TRBJ1-5; D unresolved. The CDR3 is made up of 17 amino acids. Trimming cost V 4 bases and J 2 bases, with 18 bases left between them. Germline CDR1 reads MDHEN; CDR2 reads SYDVKM. DNA of the CDR3: TGTGCCAGCAGTTCGTCCCCGAGACTCAAAGGCAATCAGCCCCAGCATTTT. Its translation is CASSSSPRLKGNQPQHF. Complete variable domain (other parts from reference TRBV28 and TRBJ1-5): DVKVTQSSRYLVKRTGEKVFLECVQDMDHENMFWYRQDPGLGLRLIYFSYDVKMKEKGDIPEGYSVSREKKERFSLILESASTNQTSMYLCASSSSPRLKGNQPQHFGDGTRLSIL.

V usage is TRBV5-4 and J usage is TRBJ2-1; 15 nucleotides match TRBD2. This CDR3 spans 19 amino acids. Per germline, CDR1 SGHNT and CDR2 YYREEE (reference sequence). V trimming: 0 bases; J trimming: 5 bases; junction bases outside the gene matches: 9. The CDR3 DNA is TGTGCCAGCAGCTTGGCCCTGGGACTAGCGGGGGGCCCTCACAATGAGCAGTTCTTC. Its protein is CASSLALGLAGGPHNEQFF.

This clone has only one observation. The chain couples TRBV6-6 to TRBJ2-5; perhaps TRBD2 as D (5 bases). From germline, CDR1 is MNHNY and CDR2 SVGAGI (reference sequence). CDR3 length equals 14 residues. V lost 7 bases and J 5 bases, leaving 17 bases between the germline ends. The CDR3, as DNA: TGTGCCAGCACCGACCAACTAGGGTGGGAGACCCAGTACTTC. Encoded protein: CASTDQLGWETQYF.

As for this clone: Other DNA sequences from this sample encode an identical CDR3 as well. The V call is TRBV7-2, the J call TRBJ2-5; D is unclear. Germline V lookup: CDR1 SGHTA, CDR2 FQGNSA. There are 12 residues in the CDR3. V was trimmed by 4 bases and J by 5 bases, leaving 8 bases between them. The CDR3 DNA follows: TGTGCCAGCAGCTCAAGCCGGGAGACCCAGTACTTC. It specifies CASSSSRETQYF.

The DNA for the CDR3 is TGCGCCAGCAGCCAAGATATTTGGGCTCGAGGGGGCCGTACCGGGGAGCTGTTTTTT. Encoded protein: CASSQDIWARGGRTGELFF. The chain joins TRBV4-1 to TRBJ2-2; the match to TRBD1 covers 7 bases. CDR3 length: 19 amino acids. Germline loops: CDR1 MGHRA, CDR2 YSYEKL. J was trimmed by 5 bases and V by 0 bases; bases with no gene match: 15.

This rearrangement joins TRBV4-1 to TRBJ1-3; possibly TRBD1 for D (5 bases). V gave up 5 bases and J gave up 2 bases, with 10 bases separating them. Germline lookup yields CDR1 MGHRA and CDR2 YSYEKL. The CDR3 is 14 amino acids. The CDR3 sequence: CASSYGTAGNTIYF. The CDR3 nucleotides are TGCGCCAGCAGCTACGGGACGGCTGGAAACACCATATATTTT.

The CDR3 loop is CASREGIRPNTEAFF. The CDR3 DNA is TGTGCCAGCAGGGAAGGGATTAGACCGAACACTGAAGCTTTCTTT. This chain joins TRBV9 and TRBJ1-1, with D uncertain. Trimming removed 5 bases from V and 1 base from J, with 15 bases in between. This CDR3 is built from 15 residues. Germline V CDR1 and CDR2: SGDLS, YYNGEE.

The J gene is TRBJ2-1, the V gene TRBV6-6; tentatively, D is TRBD2 (6 bases). Germline-derived CDR1 and CDR2 are MNHNY and SVGAGI (reference sequence). Trimming left V 5 bases short and J 7 bases short, with 21 bases between. The CDR3 has 16 residues. DNA of the CDR3: TGTGCCAGCAGTGGCCCCGGGAGTAGTCGGGGTAATGAGCAGTTCTTC. Protein product: CASSGPGSSRGNEQFF.

This sequence joins TRBV5-4 and TRBJ1-1; D may be TRBD1 (6 bases). Germline loops: CDR1 SGHNT, CDR2 YYREEE (reference sequence). Trimming removed 3 bases from V and 4 bases from J, with 19 bases in between. This CDR3 contains 16 residues. DNA of the CDR3: TGTGCCAGCAGCTCACCGGCGGGGGGGCGTTTCACTGAAGCTTTCTTT. As protein: CASSSPAGGRFTEAFF.

The chain joins TRBV13 to TRBJ2-7; 8 bases map to TRBD2. Germline-derived CDR1 and CDR2 are PRHDT and FYEKMQ (reference sequence). Losses at the gene ends were 5 bases for V and 4 bases for J; bases not matched to a gene: 7. The CDR3 consists of 14 residues. The CDR3 DNA is TGTGCCAGCAGCCCTGGACTAGCACTATACGAGCAGTACTTC. Translated: CASSPGLALYEQYF. Filled out from reference TRBV13 and TRBJ2-7, the complete variable domain reads AAGVIQSPRHLIKEKRETATLKCYPIPRHDTVYWYQQGPGQDPQFLISFYEKMQSDKGSIPDRFSAQQFSDYHSELNMSSLELGDSALYFCASSPGLALYEQYFGPGTRLTVT.

The V gene is TRBV4-1, the J gene TRBJ1-3; no reliable D call. The CDR3 loop spans 17 amino acids. With 0 bases removed from V and 0 bases from J, the gap between germline ends came to 12 bases. CDR1 MGHRA and CDR2 YSYEKL come from the germline V gene. CDR3 loop: CASSQEGARPSGNTIYF. The DNA for the CDR3 is TGCGCCAGCAGCCAAGAGGGAGCCAGGCCCTCTGGAAACACCATATATTTT.

For this clone: Other DNA sequences of this sample code for an identical CDR3. V is TRBV6-1 and J is TRBJ1-5, with 7 positions matching TRBD1. Germline CDR1 MNHNS, CDR2 SASEGT. V gave up 2 bases and J gave up 7 bases; unmatched junction bases: 8. The CDR3 is 15 residues long. DNA for the CDR3: TGTGCCAGCAGTGAAACTGGGACAGCCCGCCAGCCCCAGCATTTT. The encoded protein is CASSETGTARQPQHF.

This chain uses TRBV11-2 with TRBJ2-5, with D tentatively TRBD1 (6 bases). Germline V CDR1 and CDR2: SGHAT, FQNNGV. CDR3 size: 15 residues. V was cut by 6 bases and J by 5 bases, with 19 bases left in between. CDR3 protein: CASRHNQGRVETQYF. The CDR3 DNA follows: TGTGCCAGCAGACACAACCAGGGGCGGGTGGAGACCCAGTACTTC. Full variable domain (missing parts from reference TRBV11-2 and TRBJ2-5): EAGVAQSPRYKIIEKRQSVAFWCNPISGHATLYWYQQILGQGPKLLIQFQNNGVVDDSQLPKDRFSAERLKGVDSTLKIQPAKLEDSAVYLCASRHNQGRVETQYFGPGTRLLVL.

The count of this clone is one. V gene TRBV2 combines with J gene TRBJ1-3; D uncertain. The CDR3 length is 17 residues. Germline CDR1 is SNHLY and CDR2 is FYNNEI. Trimming removed 6 bases from V and 0 bases from J, with 18 bases in between. The CDR3, as DNA: TGTGCCAGCAGGGGTCGAGGACTATGGGACTCTGGAAACACCATATATTTT. It encodes CASRGRGLWDSGNTIYF. Together with reference TRBV2 and TRBJ1-3, the CDR3 gives the full variable domain: EPEVTQTPSHQVTQMGQEVILRCVPISNHLYFYWYRQILGQKVEFLVSFYNNEISEKSEIFDDQFSVERPDGSNFTLKIRSTKLEDSAMYFCASRGRGLWDSGNTIYFGEGSWLTVV.